This T cell receptor (beta chain) was captured by sequencing in a study of blood T cell repertoires in COVID-19. Study-wide context: Donors in the United States, Italy and Spain gave samples during acute or convalescent COVID-19.

Repertoires were generated with immunoSEQ multiplex PCR, while TCRdb's copy carries only in-frame clones and drops some. The sample holds approximately 35,000 clones, approximately 80% seen once. This clone was seen a few times. The trim removed 6 bases at V and 7 bases at J, leaving 8 bases unmatched. CDR1 is SGHVS and CDR2 is FNYEAQ in the germline V gene. The CDR3 consists of 15 residues. The gene calls are TRBV7-6 and TRBJ1-6; 8 nucleotides align to TRBD1. Sequencing was done on a sample of peripheral blood. This TCR derives from an older man with acute or convalescent COVID-19. CDR3 in DNA: TGTGCCAGCAGTTCCGGACAGGGAGGCAATTCACCCCTCCACTTT. Translation gives CASSSGQGGNSPLHF.